Shown below are 7 T cell receptor beta chains from a single sample sequenced in a study of T cell changes during pregnancy in multiple sclerosis. Clones were read by immunoSEQ multiplex PCR, and TCRdb kept only the in-frame ones, dropping some. The sample has about 80,000 clones, more than 80% seen once. Sequences were derived from CD4+ T cells from peripheral blood mononuclear cells, sampled before pregnancy. The receptors here all came from a female donor with multiple sclerosis, enrolled in a pregnancy study.

V is TRBV28 and J is TRBJ2-5; TRBD2 aligns across 12 bases. The length of the CDR3 is 15 residues. Per the germline V gene, CDR1 is MDHEN and CDR2 is SYDVKM. Trimming at V came to 10 bases and at J to 2 bases, leaving 8 bases not matched to a gene. Here the CDR3 reads CATIRTSGVQETQYF. DNA of the CDR3: TGTGCCACCATTCGGACTAGCGGGGTACAAGAGACCCAGTACTTC.

The CDR3 sequence is CAISESGRSTEAFF. CDR3 nucleotides: TGTGCCATCAGTGAGTCGGGCAGAAGCACTGAAGCTTTCTTT. J is TRBJ1-1 and V is TRBV10-3; D remains unclear. CDR1 is ENHRY and CDR2 is SYGVKD in the germline V gene. Trimming shortened V by 0 bases and J by 4 bases, and 9 bases separated the two germline ends. CDR3 length: 14 residues.

The rearrangement joins TRBV27 to TRBJ2-2; no firm D call. Trimming took off 4 bases at V and 4 bases at J, with 7 bases between the two ends. The CDR3 loop spans 13 amino acids. Per germline, CDR1 MNHEY and CDR2 SMNVEV (reference sequence). The CDR3 coding sequence is TGTGCCAGCAGTTCACTGCTCACCGGGGAGCTGTTTTTT. Amino acids: CASSSLLTGELFF.

Of note for this clone: The same CDR3 also results from other DNA sequences found in this sample. The chain's CDR3 is CASSLGQGITDTQYF. The CDR3 region has the DNA TGTGCCAGCAGCCTGGGACAGGGGATTACAGATACGCAGTATTTT. The chain joins TRBV5-4 to TRBJ2-3, with 10 nucleotides matching TRBD1. Germline V gene data show CDR1 as SGHNT and CDR2 as YYREEE (reference sequence). The CDR3 is 15 amino acids. With 4 bases clipped from V and 3 bases from J, the junction kept 5 bases outside the gene matches.

This sequence joins TRBV7-3 and TRBJ2-7; 8 bases match TRBD1. Germline CDR1 SGHTA, CDR2 FQGTGA. Trimming at V came to 4 bases and at J to 0 bases, leaving 17 bases not matched to a gene. The CDR3 runs 19 residues. The CDR3 sequence is CASSSPRTGRRVDSYEQYF. The CDR3 DNA follows: TGTGCCAGCAGCTCCCCCCGGACAGGGAGGAGAGTGGACTCCTACGAGCAGTACTTC.

The CDR3 loop reads CASSKVTRAEASGGPYEQYF. Here the CDR3 DNA reads TGTGCCAGCAGCAAAGTCACTCGGGCCGAGGCTAGCGGGGGCCCGTACGAGCAGTACTTC. V gene TRBV21-1 combines with J gene TRBJ2-7; TRBD2, as called in the table, went unchecked against the DNA. TRBV21-1 is a documented pseudogene. The CDR3 extends over 20 amino acids.

This clone was found once. The chain carries TRBV5-1 and TRBJ2-7; D unclear. The CDR3 spans 14 residues. Germline CDR1 is SGHRS and CDR2 is YFSETQ. V lost 0 bases and J lost 2, with 9 bases in between. CDR3 in amino acids: CASSLDPVAYEQYF. The CDR3 DNA reads as TGCGCCAGCAGCTTGGATCCGGTCGCCTACGAGCAGTACTTC.